This T cell receptor (beta chain) came from a study of technical replicates of blood from a few donors. TCRdb's copy holds only in-frame clones and misses some; the assay was immunoSEQ multiplex PCR. This table has more than 65,000 clones, less than 95% appearing once. Germline values: CDR1 SQVTM, CDR2 ANQGSEA. This CDR3 has 14 amino acids. V was clipped by 2 bases and J by 9 bases; unmatched bases: 10. Sequencing was done on a sample of T cells isolated from PBMCs. This TCR was sampled from a human donor in good health. V usage is TRBV29-1 and J usage is TRBJ2-1, with TRBD2 identical over 7 bases. The CDR3, as DNA: TGCAGCGTTGAAAGTAGGCTAGCGGCGGGTGAGCAGTTCTTC. Translating it yields CSVESRLAAGEQFF.